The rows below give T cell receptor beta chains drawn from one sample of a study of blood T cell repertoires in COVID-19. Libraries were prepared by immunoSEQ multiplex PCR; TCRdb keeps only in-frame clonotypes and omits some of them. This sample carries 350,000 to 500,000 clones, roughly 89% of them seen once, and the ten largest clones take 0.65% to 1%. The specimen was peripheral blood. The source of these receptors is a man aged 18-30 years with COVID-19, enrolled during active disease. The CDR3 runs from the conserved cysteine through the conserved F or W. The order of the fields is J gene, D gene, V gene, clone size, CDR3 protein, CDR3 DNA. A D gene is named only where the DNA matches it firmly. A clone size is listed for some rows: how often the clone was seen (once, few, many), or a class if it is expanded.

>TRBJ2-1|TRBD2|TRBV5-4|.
CASSSASGLREGYNEQFF
TGTGCCAGCAGCTCTGCCTCCGGGTTGCGGGAGGGATACAATGAGCAGTTCTTC
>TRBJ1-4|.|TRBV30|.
CAWNEGIREKLFF
TGTGCCTGGAACGAGGGAATAAGGGAAAAACTGTTTTTT
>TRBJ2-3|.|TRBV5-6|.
CASSLIQAVTDTQYF
TGTGCCAGCAGCTTGATCCAGGCCGTCACAGATACGCAGTATTTT
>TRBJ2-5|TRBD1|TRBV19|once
CASSMVTGGMETQYF
TGTGCCAGTAGTATGGTGACAGGGGGTATGGAGACCCAGTACTTC
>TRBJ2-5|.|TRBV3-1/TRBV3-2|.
CASRRRSQETQYF
TGTGCCAGCAGAAGGAGGAGTCAAGAGACCCAGTACTTC
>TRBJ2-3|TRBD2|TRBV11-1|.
CASSLATSGSWTDTQYF
TGTGCCAGCAGCTTAGCGACTAGCGGGAGTTGGACAGATACGCAGTATTTT
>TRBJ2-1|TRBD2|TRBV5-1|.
CASSLLAGEYNEQFF
TGCGCCAGCAGCCTACTAGCGGGGGAATACAATGAGCAGTTCTTC
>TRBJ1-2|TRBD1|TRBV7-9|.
CASSNGTGRAYGYTF
TGTGCCAGCAGCAATGGGACAGGCCGAGCTTATGGCTACACCTTC
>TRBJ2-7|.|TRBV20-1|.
CSASSSLHGYEQYF
TGCAGTGCTAGTAGTTCTCTGCACGGCTACGAGCAGTACTTC
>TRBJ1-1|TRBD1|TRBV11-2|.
CASSSPRQGFRAFF
TGTGCCAGCAGCTCTCCGCGACAGGGTTTCCGAGCTTTCTTT
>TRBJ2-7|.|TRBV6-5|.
CASSYDGQNHYEQYF
TGTGCCAGCAGTTACGATGGACAGAACCACTACGAGCAGTACTTC
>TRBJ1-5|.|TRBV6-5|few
CASSPDRTHNQPQHF
TGTGCCAGCAGCCCCGACAGAACTCACAATCAGCCCCAGCATTTT
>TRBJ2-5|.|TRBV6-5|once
CASSRLTYQETQYF
TGTGCCAGCAGCCGCCTAACGTACCAAGAGACCCAGTACTTC
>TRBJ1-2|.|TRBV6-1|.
CASSEVLAWGGYTF
TGTGCCAGCAGTGAGGTACTAGCTTGGGGTGGCTACACCTTC